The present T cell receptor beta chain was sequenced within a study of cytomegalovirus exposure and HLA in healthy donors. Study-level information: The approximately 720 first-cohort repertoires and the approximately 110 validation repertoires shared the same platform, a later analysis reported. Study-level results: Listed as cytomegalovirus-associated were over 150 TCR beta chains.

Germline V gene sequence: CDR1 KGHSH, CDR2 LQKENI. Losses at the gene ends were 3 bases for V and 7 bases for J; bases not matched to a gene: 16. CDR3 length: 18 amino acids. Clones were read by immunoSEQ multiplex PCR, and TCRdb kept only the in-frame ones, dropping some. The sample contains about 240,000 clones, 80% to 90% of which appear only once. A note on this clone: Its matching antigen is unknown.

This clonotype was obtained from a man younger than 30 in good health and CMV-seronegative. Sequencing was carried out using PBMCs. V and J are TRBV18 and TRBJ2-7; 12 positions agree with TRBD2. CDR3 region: CASSPTVTGTSGRREQYF. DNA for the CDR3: TGTGCCAGCTCACCCACGGTCACGGGCACTAGCGGGAGGCGAGAGCAGTACTTC.